These T cell receptor beta chains were read from a single sample in a study of regulatory T cells in long-lasting Graves disease. TCRdb used MiXCR to reprocess the multiplex PCR reads, holding one entry per CDR3 protein. The repertoire holds about 470,000 distinct CDR3 sequences, with roughly 20% as singletons. Sequencing used peripheral blood mononuclear cells (PBMCs), obtained when the disease was refractory, from a patient treated with antithyroid drugs. The receptor set was obtained from a female donor with Graves disease. The CDR3 runs from the conserved cysteine through the conserved F or W. The D gene is left open where the match is weak. The listing skips clone size in some rows; elsewhere it reads once, few, many or a size class.

CDR3 protein: CASSSPWTRGIMPQYF
CDR3 DNA: TGTGCCAGCAGCTCCCCCTGGACAAGGGGAATCATGCCGCAGTATTTT
V gene: TRBV7-2
D gene: -
clone size: -
J gene: TRBJ2-3

CDR3 protein: CASRPDRDGAQYF
CDR3 DNA: TGTGCCAGCAGGCCCGACCGAGACGGGGCCCAGTACTTC
V gene: TRBV28
D gene: -
clone size: -
J gene: TRBJ2-5

CDR3 protein: CASSYDRAGEKLFF
CDR3 DNA: TGTGCCAGCAGTTACGACAGGGCGGGAGAAAAACTGTTTTTT
V gene: TRBV6-2/TRBV6-3
D gene: TRBD1
clone size: -
J gene: TRBJ1-4

CDR3 protein: CAGAIQGAFGETQYF
CDR3 DNA: TGTGCCGGCGCTATACAGGGGGCTTTTGGAGAGACCCAGTACTTC
V gene: TRBV6-1
D gene: TRBD1
clone size: few
J gene: TRBJ2-5

CDR3 protein: CASSLLQGALNTEAFF
CDR3 DNA: TGTGCCAGCAGTTTATTACAGGGGGCTCTGAACACTGAAGCTTTCTTT
V gene: TRBV28
D gene: TRBD1
clone size: many
J gene: TRBJ1-1

CDR3 protein: CASSRRTENTEAFF
CDR3 DNA: TGTGCCAGCAGTCGACGGACTGAGAACACTGAAGCTTTCTTT
V gene: TRBV28
D gene: -
clone size: many
J gene: TRBJ1-1

CDR3 protein: CSVWGGKNTIYF
CDR3 DNA: TGCAGCGTTTGGGGAGGGAAAAACACCATATATTTT
V gene: TRBV29-1
D gene: -
clone size: -
J gene: TRBJ1-3

CDR3 protein: CASSLSPVAEQYF
CDR3 DNA: TGTGCCAGCAGCTTATCACCGGTCGCCGAGCAGTACTTC
V gene: TRBV7-3
D gene: -
clone size: -
J gene: TRBJ2-7

CDR3 protein: CSVDTPGQTYEQYF
CDR3 DNA: TGCAGCGTTGATACCCCAGGACAGACCTACGAGCAGTACTTC
V gene: TRBV29-1
D gene: -
clone size: many
J gene: TRBJ2-7

CDR3 protein: CAWNPNGRHEQYF
CDR3 DNA: TGTGCCTGGAACCCCAACGGGAGACACGAGCAGTACTTC
V gene: TRBV30
D gene: -
clone size: few
J gene: TRBJ2-7